This T cell receptor beta chain stems from a study of low-dose radiotherapy and immunotherapy resistance in tumors. Alpha- and beta-chain coverage of first-strand cDNA came from TRAV- and TRBV-specific primers. TCR amplification used about 18 PCR cycles, a constant-region primer and a V-primer adapter. TCRdb re-called the reads through MiXCR, storing one row per CDR3 protein. The data contain tens of thousands of distinct CDR3 sequences, less than 20% of them seen just once; the ten biggest clones take up roughly 1.4%. The CDR3 is 13 residues long. The V end was cut by 6 bases, the J end by 2 bases, with 11 bases between. In its sample, this clonotype was seen many times. Time point in this sample: after trial treatment. Indicated treatment: LDRT plus nivolumab, ipilimumab, low-dose cyclophosphamide and aspirin (RACIN trial). Donors were given nivolumab, ipilimumab, aspirin, low-dose cyclophosphamide and low-dose radiotherapy. The patients who were eligible all carried advanced solid tumors that lacked tumor-infiltrating lymphocytes, meaning the tumors were TIL-negative.

The rearrangement joins TRBV12-3 or TRBV12-4 to TRBJ2-7; maybe TRBD1 (5 bases). This specimen was PBMCs, taken after low-dose radiotherapy plus immunotherapy. The receptor comes from a male donor with prostate cancer. The CDR3 nucleotides are TGTGCCAGCAGCTCCCGACAGACCTACGAGCAGTACTTC. Amino acid sequence: CASSSRQTYEQYF.